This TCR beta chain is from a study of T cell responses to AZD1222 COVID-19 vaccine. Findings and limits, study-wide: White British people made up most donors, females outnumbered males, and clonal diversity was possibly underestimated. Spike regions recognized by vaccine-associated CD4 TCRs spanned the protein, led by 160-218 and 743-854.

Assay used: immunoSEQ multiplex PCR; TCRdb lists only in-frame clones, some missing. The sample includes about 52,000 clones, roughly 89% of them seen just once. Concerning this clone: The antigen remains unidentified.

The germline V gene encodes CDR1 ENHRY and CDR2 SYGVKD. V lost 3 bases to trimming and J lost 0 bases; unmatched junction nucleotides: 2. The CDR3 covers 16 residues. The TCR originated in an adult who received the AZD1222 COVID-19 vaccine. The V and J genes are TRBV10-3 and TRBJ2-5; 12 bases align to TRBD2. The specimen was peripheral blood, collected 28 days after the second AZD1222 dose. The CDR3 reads CAISEGTSGYQETQYF. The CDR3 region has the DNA TGTGCCATCAGTGAAGGGACTAGCGGGTACCAAGAGACCCAGTACTTC.